This TCR beta chain originates from a study of T cells in Graves' hyperthyroidism and ophthalmopathy. The CDR3 is 15 amino acids. Per germline, CDR1 SGHRS and CDR2 YFSETQ. The CDR3 regions of TCR beta were amplified from RNA transcripts. TCR CDR3 regions were first amplified by RT-PCR with HTBI primers. TCRdb reprocessed the multiplex PCR reads with MiXCR, giving one entry per CDR3 protein. The profile shows around 280,000 distinct CDR3 sequences, approximately 13% of them singletons. This clonotype was counted many times. One end of the junction varies from germline; a read error may be responsible. Sequenced sample: blood. This receptor was obtained from a woman aged 40-49 years with Graves' hyperthyroidism. The chain is built from TRBV5-1 and TRBJ2-1; 7 bases align to TRBD2. The CDR3 reads CASSLGGSSYNEQFF. The CDR3, as DNA: TGTGCCAGCAGTTTGGGCGGGAGCTCCTACAATGAGCAGTTCTTC.